This T cell receptor (beta chain) stems from a study of shared clonotypes between healthy human individuals. Study outcomes and limitations: Against clonotypes common to all four donors, non-shared ones had lower generation probabilities.

The germline V gene has CDR1 SGHDT and CDR2 YYEEEE. The CDR3 has 16 amino acids. After removal of 5 bases from V and 0 bases from J, the junction contained 7 bases not matched to a gene. Note on this clone: What it recognizes is unknown.

Data came from immunoSEQ multiplex PCR; TCRdb stores just in-frame clones and leaves some out. Of over a million clones listed, around 97% are singletons. Donors were Caucasian adults residing in Nashville, Tennessee, USA. The chain employs TRBV5-6 and TRBJ2-1, with 8 bases that match TRBD1. The TCR originated in a man aged 30 to 45 in good health. The sample was naive CD4+ T cells sorted from blood. Subset here: CD45RA+ positively selected. CDR3 bases: TGTGCCAGCAGTATACAGGGGGTGAACTCCTACAATGAGCAGTTCTTC. Its translation is CASSIQGVNSYNEQFF.